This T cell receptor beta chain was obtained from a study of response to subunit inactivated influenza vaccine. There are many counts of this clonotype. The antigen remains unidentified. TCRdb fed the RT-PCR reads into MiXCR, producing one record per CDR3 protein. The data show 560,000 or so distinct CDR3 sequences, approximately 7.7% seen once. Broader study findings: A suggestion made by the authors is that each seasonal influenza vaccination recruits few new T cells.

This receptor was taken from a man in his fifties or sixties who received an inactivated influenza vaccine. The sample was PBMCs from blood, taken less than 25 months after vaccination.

CDR3 residues: CASSLGAEYNSPLHF. In DNA form, the CDR3 reads TGTGCCAGCAGTTTAGGGGCAGAATATAATTCACCCCTCCACTTT. The rearrangement joins TRBV12-3 or TRBV12-4 to TRBJ1-6, with D hard to call. Deletions cut 1 base from V and 4 bases from J, with 8 bases between. The CDR3 runs to 15 residues.